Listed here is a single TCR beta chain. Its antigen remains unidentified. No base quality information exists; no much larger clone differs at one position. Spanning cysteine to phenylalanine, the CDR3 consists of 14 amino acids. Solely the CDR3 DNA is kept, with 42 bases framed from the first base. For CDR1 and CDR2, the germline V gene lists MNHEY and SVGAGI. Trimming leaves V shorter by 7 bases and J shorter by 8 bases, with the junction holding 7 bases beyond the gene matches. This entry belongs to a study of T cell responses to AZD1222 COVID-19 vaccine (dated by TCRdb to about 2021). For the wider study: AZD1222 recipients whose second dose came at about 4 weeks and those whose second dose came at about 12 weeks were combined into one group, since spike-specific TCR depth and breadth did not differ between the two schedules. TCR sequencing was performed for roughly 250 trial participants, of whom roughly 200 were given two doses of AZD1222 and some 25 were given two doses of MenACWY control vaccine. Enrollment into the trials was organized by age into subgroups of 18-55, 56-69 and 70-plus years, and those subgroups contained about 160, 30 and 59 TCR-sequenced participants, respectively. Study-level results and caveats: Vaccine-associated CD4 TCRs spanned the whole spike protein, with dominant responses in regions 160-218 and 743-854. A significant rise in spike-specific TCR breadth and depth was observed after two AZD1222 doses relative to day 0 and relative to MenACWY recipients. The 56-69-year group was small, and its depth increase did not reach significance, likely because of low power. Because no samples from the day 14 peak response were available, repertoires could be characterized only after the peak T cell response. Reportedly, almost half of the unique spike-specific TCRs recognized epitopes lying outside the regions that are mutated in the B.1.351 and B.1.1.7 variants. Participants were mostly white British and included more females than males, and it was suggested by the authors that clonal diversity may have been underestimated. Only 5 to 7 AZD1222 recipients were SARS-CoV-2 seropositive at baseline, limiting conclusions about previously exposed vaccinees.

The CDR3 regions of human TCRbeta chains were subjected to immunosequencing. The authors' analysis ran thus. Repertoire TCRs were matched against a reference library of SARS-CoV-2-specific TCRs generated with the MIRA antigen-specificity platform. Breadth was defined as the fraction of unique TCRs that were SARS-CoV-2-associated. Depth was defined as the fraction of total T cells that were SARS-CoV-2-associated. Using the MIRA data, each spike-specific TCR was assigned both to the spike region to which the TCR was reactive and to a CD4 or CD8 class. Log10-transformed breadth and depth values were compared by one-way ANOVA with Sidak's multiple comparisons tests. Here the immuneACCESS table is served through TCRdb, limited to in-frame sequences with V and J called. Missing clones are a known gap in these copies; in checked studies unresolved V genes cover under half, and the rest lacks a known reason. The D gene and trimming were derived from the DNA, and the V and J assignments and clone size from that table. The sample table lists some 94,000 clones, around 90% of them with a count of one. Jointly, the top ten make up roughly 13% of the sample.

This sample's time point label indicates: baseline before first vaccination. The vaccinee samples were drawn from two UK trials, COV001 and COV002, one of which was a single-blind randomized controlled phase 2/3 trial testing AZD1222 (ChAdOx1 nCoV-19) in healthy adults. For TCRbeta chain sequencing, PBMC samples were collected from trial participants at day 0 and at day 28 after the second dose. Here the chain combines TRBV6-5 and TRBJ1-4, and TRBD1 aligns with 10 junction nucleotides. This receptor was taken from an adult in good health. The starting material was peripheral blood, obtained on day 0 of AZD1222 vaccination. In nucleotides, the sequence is TGTGCCAGCAAGATGGACAGGGGGAGGGAAAAACTGTTTTTT. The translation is CASKMDRGREKLFF.